This entry lists 9 T cell receptor beta chains sequenced from one sample in a study of blood T cell repertoires in COVID-19. Sequenced by immunoSEQ multiplex PCR; TCRdb stores in-frame clones only, minus some. The sample includes 70,000 to 85,000 clones, about 86% of them seen just once. The sample was peripheral blood. These receptors all stem from a woman over 75 in a cohort sampled during active or convalescent COVID-19.

The V call is TRBV4-1, the J call TRBJ1-2; D uncertain. With 3 bases removed from V and 4 bases from J, the gap between germline ends came to 12 bases. Germline V gene sequence: CDR1 MGHRA, CDR2 YSYEKL. The CDR3 sequence is 14 residues long. This CDR3 is CASSHMESVYGYTF. CDR3 DNA: TGCGCCAGCAGCCACATGGAGAGTGTCTATGGCTACACCTTC.

The rearrangement joins TRBV4-2 to TRBJ1-4; D remains unclear. Trimming pared 0 bases from V and 2 bases from J, leaving 10 bases between. CDR3 length equals 16 residues. In germline, CDR1 is LGHNA, CDR2 YNFKEQ. The CDR3 DNA is TGTGCCAGCAGCCAAGACCCGACTAGGACTAATGAAAAACTGTTTTTT. Translating it yields CASSQDPTRTNEKLFF.

The rearrangement joins TRBV2 to TRBJ1-2, with D possibly matching TRBD1 (6 bases). V dropped 5 bases and J dropped 0 bases, with 16 bases sitting between them. The CDR3 totals 16 residues. Germline V gives CDR1 SNHLY, CDR2 FYNNEI. The CDR3 sequence: CASSPRTAQANYGYTF. DNA of the CDR3: TGTGCCAGCAGTCCTCGGACAGCCCAAGCTAACTATGGCTACACCTTC.

The J gene is TRBJ1-1, the V gene TRBV10-2, with 7 bases identical to TRBD1. This CDR3 has 15 residues. Trimming at V came to 0 bases and at J to 5 bases, leaving 6 bases not matched to a gene. CDR1 and CDR2 from the germline V gene are WSHSY and SAAADI. In nucleotides, the CDR3 is TGCGCCAGCAGTGAGTCGACAGGGCGGTTGACTGAAGCTTTCTTT. The encoded protein is CASSESTGRLTEAFF.

The rearrangement joins TRBV7-3 to TRBJ2-3; a weak D match, TRBD1 (5 bases). The V gene's germline CDR1 is SGHTA and CDR2 FQGTGA. The CDR3 has 15 residues. Trimming left V 2 bases short and J 0 bases short, with 9 bases between. The CDR3 DNA reads as TGTGCCAGCAGCTTAGGTCGACAGAGCACAGATACGCAGTATTTT. Translation gives CASSLGRQSTDTQYF.

The V call is TRBV19, the J call TRBJ1-1; D gene uncertain. Trimming took 5 bases from V and 1 from J, leaving 11 bases between them. Germline loops: CDR1 LNHDA, CDR2 SQIVND (reference sequence). CDR3 length: 14 residues. The CDR3, as DNA: TGTGCCAGTAGTCCAGGACTGCCGAACACTGAAGCTTTCTTT. As protein: CASSPGLPNTEAFF.

The chain joins TRBV25-1 to TRBJ2-6, with 9 bases fitting TRBD1. Germline V lookup: CDR1 MGHDK, CDR2 SYGVNS. The CDR3 runs 18 residues. The junction had 10 bases not matched to a gene; V was cut back by 3 bases and J by 4 bases. CDR3 region: CASSDSPGQGSGANVLTF. Written as DNA, the CDR3 is TGTGCCAGCAGTGATTCCCCGGGACAGGGTTCCGGGGCCAACGTCCTGACTTTC.

The table lists this clone with a few counts. V and J are TRBV11-3 and TRBJ1-2, with TRBD1 identical over 7 bases. J gave up 2 bases and V 4 bases, and 4 bases lay outside the gene matches. The CDR3 contains 14 residues. Germline CDR1 and CDR2: SGHNT and YENEEA. The CDR3 spells CASSYATGNYGYTF. For the CDR3, the DNA is TGTGCCAGCAGCTACGCGACAGGGAACTATGGCTACACCTTC.

This sequence joins TRBV6-2 or TRBV6-3 and TRBJ2-3; TRBD2 agrees at 7 bases. There are 17 residues in the CDR3. The J segment lost 2 bases and the V segment lost 0 bases, leaving 8 bases of the junction unmatched. Germline V gene lookup returns CDR1 MNHEY and CDR2 SVGEGT. As DNA, the CDR3 is TGTGCCAGCAGTTACTCGTTTTCTAGCGGACCCACAGATACGCAGTATTTT. This gives the protein CASSYSFSSGPTDTQYF.